This entry is about one TCR beta chain. What it recognizes is unknown. Looked up from germline, CDR1 is SGHRS and CDR2 is YFSETQ. The CDR3 extends over 16 amino acids. Trimming removed 5 bases from V and 5 bases from J; junction bases left unmatched: 7. The sample belongs to a study of vaccination effects on CD4 cells after COVID-19. General study points: Clonal contraction was marked in infection- and vaccine-induced clones late after vaccination. After vaccination of healthy people, only 1 of 255 vaccine-induced clones cross-reacted with common cold coronaviruses.

Isolating CD4+ T cells followed 9 to 10 days of culture. Method: immunoSEQ multiplex PCR; TCRdb's copy keeps in-frame clones and lacks some. The sample has approximately 31,000 clones; approximately 70% are singletons. Specimen: CD4+ T cells from PBMCs cultured without peptide, collected before COVID-19 vaccination. The receptor was derived from a human donor who received a COVID-19 vaccine. The V call is TRBV5-1, the J call TRBJ2-3; 14 bases align to TRBD2. CDR3 nucleotide sequence: TGCGCCAGCAGTCGAACCGGGACTAGCGGGAGAGATACGCAGTATTTT. This gives the protein CASSRTGTSGRDTQYF.